These T cell receptor beta chains were read from a single sample in a study of shared clonotypes between healthy human individuals. Here immunoSEQ multiplex PCR was the method, and the copy in TCRdb shows in-frame clones only, minus some. The sample lists a few million clones, more than 80% occurring once. Sequencing was carried out using naive CD4+ T cells from PBMCs. Every receptor here comes from a young man in good health. Some clones in this sample may be carry-over from other donors' samples. CDR3s include the opening cysteine and the closing phenylalanine or tryptophan. The order of the fields is D gene, V gene, clone size, J gene, CDR3 protein, CDR3 DNA. D genes are given only for firm matches. Size tells how often a clone was seen (once, few, many) or the class of an expanded clone, and some rows leave it out.

D: TRBD1; V: TRBV7-9; size: NA; J: TRBJ1-4; CDR3: CASSSRQGLSGEKLFF; DNA: TGTGCCAGCAGCTCACGACAGGGGCTCAGCGGTGAAAAACTGTTTTTT
D: NA; V: TRBV7-9; size: NA; J: TRBJ1-1; CDR3: CASSNQQGAGNTEAFF; DNA: TGTGCCAGCAGCAATCAACAGGGTGCCGGAAACACTGAAGCTTTCTTT
D: NA; V: TRBV5-4; size: once; J: TRBJ2-5; CDR3: CASSFPLGQQETQYF; DNA: TGTGCCAGCAGCTTCCCCCTCGGACAGCAAGAGACCCAGTACTTC
D: TRBD1; V: TRBV5-1; size: NA; J: TRBJ2-1; CDR3: CASSEQGAHNEQFF; DNA: TGCGCCAGCAGCGAACAGGGGGCCCACAATGAGCAGTTCTTC
D: TRBD1; V: TRBV14; size: NA; J: TRBJ2-7; CDR3: CASSQETGGEQYF; DNA: TGTGCCAGCAGCCAAGAGACAGGGGGCGAGCAGTACTTC
D: NA; V: TRBV11-2; size: once; J: TRBJ2-2; CDR3: CASSLGLAPNTGELFF; DNA: TGTGCCAGCAGCTTAGGCCTAGCGCCCAACACCGGGGAGCTGTTTTTT
D: TRBD2; V: TRBV19; size: NA; J: TRBJ2-2; CDR3: CASSTRGVNTGELFF; DNA: TGTGCCAGTAGTACTCGGGGGGTCAACACCGGGGAGCTGTTTTTT
D: NA; V: TRBV11-2; size: NA; J: TRBJ2-1; CDR3: CASSLGTGSYNEQFF; DNA: TGTGCCAGCAGCTTGGGTACGGGCTCCTACAATGAGCAGTTCTTC
D: TRBD2; V: TRBV5-1; size: NA; J: TRBJ2-1; CDR3: CASSLGTSGTSYNEQFF; DNA: TGCGCCAGCAGCTTGGGGACTAGCGGGACTTCCTACAATGAGCAGTTCTTC
D: TRBD2; V: TRBV28; size: NA; J: TRBJ2-1; CDR3: CASSWGLGLGSYNEQFF; DNA: TGTGCCAGCAGTTGGGGTCTGGGACTAGGCTCCTACAATGAGCAGTTCTTC
D: NA; V: TRBV5-1; size: NA; J: TRBJ1-1; CDR3: CASSLGGPQTEAFF; DNA: TGCGCCAGCAGCTTGGGGGGCCCGCAGACTGAAGCTTTCTTT
D: TRBD2; V: TRBV5-1; size: NA; J: TRBJ2-7; CDR3: CASSGGTSGRFAYEQYF; DNA: TGCGCCAGCAGCGGCGGGACTAGCGGGAGATTTGCCTACGAGCAGTACTTC
D: NA; V: TRBV7-9; size: NA; J: TRBJ2-3; CDR3: CASSNHGKGADTQYF; DNA: TGTGCCAGCAGCAACCACGGGAAGGGGGCAGATACGCAGTATTTT
D: NA; V: TRBV11-3; size: NA; J: TRBJ1-1; CDR3: CASSLGGWTADTEAFF; DNA: TGTGCCAGCAGCTTAGGAGGATGGACCGCGGACACTGAAGCTTTCTTT
D: NA; V: TRBV7-2; size: NA; J: TRBJ1-1; CDR3: CASSLAHWNTEAFF; DNA: TGTGCCAGCAGCTTAGCACACTGGAACACTGAAGCTTTCTTT
D: NA; V: TRBV6-1; size: NA; J: TRBJ2-5; CDR3: CASSPLSETQYF; DNA: TGTGCCAGCAGTCCACTATCCGAGACCCAGTACTTC
D: TRBD1; V: TRBV6-5; size: NA; J: TRBJ2-7; CDR3: CASSSRQGRYEQYF; DNA: TGTGCCAGCAGTTCCCGACAGGGACGCTACGAGCAGTACTTC
D: TRBD2; V: TRBV6-1; size: NA; J: TRBJ2-7; CDR3: CASSEACPSGRCEQYF; DNA: TGTGCCAGCAGTGAAGCCTGTCCTAGCGGGAGGTGCGAGCAGTACTTC
D: NA; V: TRBV21-1; size: NA; J: TRBJ1-1; CDR3: CASSNPTGRHTEAFF; DNA: TGTGCCAGCAGCAACCCGACAGGGCGGCACACTGAAGCTTTCTTT
D: TRBD2; V: TRBV5-6; size: NA; J: TRBJ2-7; CDR3: CASSPGLALSSYEQYF; DNA: TGTGCCAGCAGCCCCGGACTAGCCCTGAGCTCCTACGAGCAGTACTTC
D: NA; V: TRBV20-1; size: NA; J: TRBJ2-3; CDR3: CSAPDPDTQYF; DNA: TGCAGTGCTCCTGACCCAGATACGCAGTATTTT
D: NA; V: TRBV5-1; size: NA; J: TRBJ2-1; CDR3: CASSLPPVEQFF; DNA: TGCGCCAGCAGCTTGCCTCCGGTAGAGCAGTTCTTC
D: NA; V: TRBV5-4; size: once; J: TRBJ2-7; CDR3: CASSRGYEQYF; DNA: TGTGCCAGCAGCCGGGGGTACGAGCAGTACTTC
D: TRBD1; V: TRBV9; size: NA; J: TRBJ2-3; CDR3: CASSVASGTGGTDTQYF; DNA: TGTGCCAGCAGCGTAGCGTCTGGGACAGGGGGCACAGATACGCAGTATTTT
D: NA; V: TRBV5-1; size: NA; J: TRBJ2-7; CDR3: CASSPGAGSAYEQYF; DNA: TGCGCCAGCAGTCCTGGGGCAGGGAGTGCCTACGAGCAGTACTTC
D: NA; V: TRBV6-1; size: NA; J: TRBJ1-1; CDR3: CASSAVSGMNTEAFF; DNA: TGTGCCAGCAGTGCCGTATCTGGGATGAACACTGAAGCTTTCTTT
D: NA; V: TRBV5-6; size: NA; J: TRBJ2-7; CDR3: CASSWGGPPYEQYF; DNA: TGTGCCAGCAGCTGGGGCGGGCCCCCCTACGAGCAGTACTTC
D: NA; V: TRBV6-1; size: NA; J: TRBJ2-2; CDR3: CASKGNTGELFF; DNA: TGTGCCAGCAAGGGGAACACCGGGGAGCTGTTTTTT
D: TRBD1; V: TRBV27; size: NA; J: TRBJ2-7; CDR3: CASSLSWGQGYEQYF; DNA: TGTGCCAGCAGTTTATCGTGGGGACAGGGCTACGAGCAGTACTTC
D: NA; V: TRBV28; size: NA; J: TRBJ2-7; CDR3: CASTPGGSPFTYEQYF; DNA: TGTGCCAGCACCCCAGGGGGGAGCCCCTTCACCTACGAGCAGTACTTC
D: TRBD1; V: TRBV5-1; size: NA; J: TRBJ1-2; CDR3: CASSYGTVYGYTF; DNA: TGCGCCAGCAGCTACGGGACAGTCTATGGCTACACCTTC
D: TRBD2; V: TRBV7-3; size: NA; J: TRBJ2-7; CDR3: CASSSASGLTYEQYF; DNA: TGTGCCAGCAGCTCCGCTAGCGGCCTGACCTACGAGCAGTACTTC
D: NA; V: TRBV14; size: NA; J: TRBJ2-5; CDR3: CASSSRVGLETQYF; DNA: TGTGCCAGCAGCTCAAGGGTTGGGTTGGAGACCCAGTACTTC
D: NA; V: TRBV28; size: few; J: TRBJ1-5; CDR3: CASNARINQPQHF; DNA: TGTGCCAGCAATGCTCGGATTAATCAGCCCCAGCATTTT
D: TRBD2; V: TRBV7-2; size: NA; J: TRBJ2-7; CDR3: CATQTTGRASREQYF; DNA: TGTGCCACCCAGACGACCGGGAGGGCCTCTCGCGAGCAGTACTTC
D: NA; V: TRBV5-1; size: NA; J: TRBJ2-5; CDR3: CASSSRETQYF; DNA: TGCGCCAGCAGCTCGAGGGAGACCCAGTACTTC
D: TRBD2; V: TRBV5-1; size: once; J: TRBJ2-7; CDR3: CASSLASGPYEQYF; DNA: TGCGCCAGCAGCTTGGCTAGCGGACCCTACGAGCAGTACTTC
D: NA; V: TRBV5-1; size: NA; J: TRBJ2-1; CDR3: CASTRAEHNEQFF; DNA: TGCGCCAGCACAAGGGCGGAGCACAATGAGCAGTTCTTC
D: NA; V: TRBV7-3; size: NA; J: TRBJ2-2; CDR3: CASSGGPNTGELFF; DNA: TGTGCCAGCAGCGGGGGCCCGAACACCGGGGAGCTGTTTTTT
D: NA; V: TRBV5-1; size: once; J: TRBJ1-1; CDR3: CASSVAEGPMNTEAFF; DNA: TGCGCCAGCAGCGTAGCCGAGGGACCGATGAACACTGAAGCTTTCTTT